The 28 T cell receptor beta chains reported below all come from one sample, sequenced in a study of blood T cells in healthy people across ages. The use of a sample-barcoded 5' primer and a J-beta primer mix characterized a second PCR of roughly 7 to 11 cycles. TCRdb processed the 5' RACE reads anew with MiXCR; each CDR3 protein has one entry. This sample has roughly 700,000 distinct CDR3 sequences, with approximately 49% found just once. Sequencing input: blood. These TCRs come from a woman aged 60-70 years in good health.

This clonotype came up a few times. The chain joins TRBV6-2 or TRBV6-3 to TRBJ2-7; D uncertain. The CDR3 length is 11 residues. Germline CDR1 is MNHEY and CDR2 is SVGEGT. The ends were cut back, 8 bases at V and 2 bases at J, with 7 bases in the middle. The DNA for the CDR3 is TGTGCCAGCGAAACAGCCTACGAGCAGTACTTC. As protein: CASETAYEQYF.

The rearrangement joins TRBV28 to TRBJ2-7, with D perhaps TRBD2 (6 bases). Trimming cost V 7 bases and J 5 bases, with 18 bases left between them. Germline V gene sequence: CDR1 MDHEN, CDR2 SYDVKM. This CDR3 comprises 14 residues. In DNA form, the CDR3 reads TGTGCCAGCAATCCCCACTCCGGGAGAAACGAGCAGTACTTC. It specifies CASNPHSGRNEQYF.

The chain couples TRBV28 to TRBJ2-4; 7 bases are shared with TRBD1. The end of the DNA fits TRBJ2-7 better, so the J call may be wrong. CDR1 and CDR2 from the germline V gene are MDHEN and SYDVKM. This CDR3 comprises 15 residues. The CDR3 sequence is CASSFLSGGSPEQYF. CDR3 nucleotides: TGTGCCAGCAGTTTTCTGTCAGGGGGATCCCCCGAGCAGTACTTC.

The chain is built from TRBV6-5 and TRBJ2-7; D is uncertain. Germline V gene sequence: CDR1 MNHEY, CDR2 SVGAGI. Trimming took off 1 base at V and 1 base at J, with 11 bases between the two ends. This CDR3 comprises 15 residues. CDR3 nucleotide sequence: TGTGCCAGCAGTTACTTCGACACCGTGTCCTACGAGCAGTACTTC. It encodes CASSYFDTVSYEQYF.

The chain is built from TRBV24-1 and TRBJ2-3, with TRBD2 matching 13 bases. The CDR3 length is 18 residues. With V trimmed by 1 base and J by 3 bases, 6 bases remained unmatched. Germline lookup yields CDR1 KGHDR and CDR2 SFDVKD. Here the CDR3 reads CATSDLTSGRVETDTQYF. The CDR3 DNA reads TGTGCCACCAGTGATTTAACTAGCGGGAGGGTGGAGACAGATACGCAGTATTTT.

This clonotype came up a few times. The chain joins TRBV20-1 to TRBJ2-4, with D hard to call. Germline CDR1 DFQATT, CDR2 SNEGSKA (reference sequence). V was clipped by 5 bases and J by 0 bases, with 11 bases between them. The CDR3 spans 14 residues. CDR3 amino acids: CSAVLMLAKNIQYF. In nucleotides, the CDR3 is TGCAGTGCTGTATTAATGTTAGCCAAAAACATTCAGTACTTC.

Concerning this clonotype: A junction boundary mismatches the germline segment, possibly from a read error. The rearrangement links TRBV24-1 to TRBJ2-3; 10 bases map to TRBD1. The CDR3 covers 18 residues. In germline, CDR1 is KGHDR, CDR2 SFDVKD. The CDR3 nucleotides are TGTGCCAACAGTGGTCCGACAGGGGGCTCTCTCTGGACAGATACGCAGTATTTT. It encodes CANSGPTGGSLWTDTQYF.

On this clonotype itself: Just one base apart from a much larger clone, this may be a read error. This sequence joins TRBV5-1 and TRBJ2-1; 10 nucleotides line up with TRBD2. There are 15 residues in the CDR3. CDR1 SGHRS and CDR2 YFSETQ come from the germline V gene. CDR3 protein: CASSLELAGYKEQFF. CDR3 nucleotides: TGCGCCAGCAGCTTGGAACTAGCGGGGTACAAGGAGCAGTTCTTC.

This clonotype was found a few times. This chain links TRBV15 with TRBJ2-7, with 9 bases aligning to TRBD2. Per germline, CDR1 LNHNV and CDR2 YYDKDF (reference sequence). V lost 1 base and J lost 0; bases outside the gene matches: 4. There are 16 residues in the CDR3. CDR3: CATSRGLAGASYEQYF. CDR3 sequence (DNA): TGTGCCACCAGCAGAGGATTAGCGGGAGCCTCCTACGAGCAGTACTTC.

In the case of this clonotype: A read error may be the cause here, since a much bigger clone is one base away. The rearrangement uses TRBV4-2 and TRBJ1-6, with 9 bases aligning to TRBD1. The CDR3 consists of 14 residues. Germline CDR1 is LGHNA and CDR2 is YNFKEQ. This chain's CDR3 is CASSLTGGGSPPHF. As DNA, the CDR3 is TGTGCCAGCAGCCTGACAGGGGGAGGTTCACCCCCCCACTTT.

This chain connects TRBV12-3 or TRBV12-4 to TRBJ1-4; 9 bases agree with TRBD1. Trimming removed 8 bases from V and 6 bases from J; junction bases left unmatched: 13. This CDR3 has 16 amino acids. As DNA, the CDR3 is TGTGCCAGCGGCCAATGGGGACAGGGTCGGTATGAAAAACTGTTTTTT. Its protein is CASGQWGQGRYEKLFF.

The V call is TRBV9, the J call TRBJ2-7; D possibly matches TRBD1 or TRBD2 (6 bases each). Trimming pared 0 bases from V and 4 bases from J, leaving 29 bases between. Germline V gene sequence: CDR1 SGDLS, CDR2 YYNGEE. This CDR3 is 20 amino acids long. The CDR3 region is CASSVACGGPKREQGYEQYF. In nucleotides, the CDR3 is TGTGCCAGCAGCGTAGCCTGTGGGGGGCCGAAGCGAGAACAGGGTTACGAGCAGTACTTC. The complete variable domain, with remaining parts taken from reference TRBV9 and TRBJ2-7, reads DSGVTQTPKHLITATGQRVTLRCSPRSGDLSVYWYQQSLDQGLQFLIQYYNGEERAKGNILERFSAQQFPDLHSELNLSSLELGDSALYFCASSVACGGPKREQGYEQYFGPGTRLTVT.

This clonotype was detected only once. The J gene is TRBJ1-1, the V gene TRBV4-3; D is uncertain. This CDR3 contains 15 residues. Looked up from germline, CDR1 is LGHNA and CDR2 is YSLEER. With 0 bases removed from V and 6 bases from J, the gap between germline ends came to 14 bases. The CDR3 here is CASSQETYEGSEAFF. The CDR3 nucleotides are TGCGCCAGCAGCCAAGAGACGTACGAGGGCTCTGAAGCTTTCTTT.

The chain links TRBV6-1 to TRBJ2-3, with D hard to call. In germline, CDR1 is MNHNS, CDR2 SASEGT. Trimming removed 7 bases from V and 2 bases from J, with 7 bases in between. This CDR3 comprises 12 residues. CDR3 residues: CASTPFTDTQYF. The CDR3 nucleotides are TGTGCCAGCACCCCGTTCACAGATACGCAGTATTTT.

This clonotype came up many times. Written as DNA, the CDR3 is TGTGCCAGCAGCTTAATCAGGACCGAACCCTACGAGCAGTACTTC. Residues: CASSLIRTEPYEQYF. J is TRBJ2-7 and V is TRBV11-2; D call uncertain. CDR3 length: 15 residues. The germline gives CDR1 SGHAT, CDR2 FQNNGV. Trimming left V 2 bases short and J 2 bases short, with 13 bases between.

The CDR3 sequence is CSVGQDFGMNTEAFF. In DNA form, the CDR3 reads TGCAGTGTCGGACAGGACTTCGGTATGAACACTGAAGCTTTCTTT. The chain links TRBV20-1 to TRBJ1-1; TRBD1 agrees at 7 bases. V lost 7 bases and J lost 0; bases outside the gene matches: 11. This CDR3 has 15 residues. In germline, CDR1 is DFQATT, CDR2 SNEGSKA (reference sequence).

This chain connects TRBV7-9 to TRBJ2-7, with D perhaps TRBD1 or TRBD2 (5 bases each). The end of the DNA aligns better with TRBJ2-5, so the J call may be wrong. Germline lookup yields CDR1 SEHNR and CDR2 FQNEAQ (reference sequence). CDR3 length: 16 amino acids. CDR3: CASTPMRGRDVETQYF. The CDR3 bases are TGTGCCAGCACCCCCATGAGGGGCAGGGACGTAGAGACCCAGTACTTC.

V usage is TRBV25-1 and J usage is TRBJ2-5; TRBD2 matches 7 bases. V trimming: 3 bases; J trimming: 5 bases; junction bases outside the gene matches: 12. Germline lookup yields CDR1 MGHDK and CDR2 SYGVNS. The CDR3 is made up of 16 amino acids. The CDR3 sequence is CASSEPSGKGGETQYF. CDR3 nucleotides: TGTGCCAGCAGTGAGCCTAGCGGAAAAGGAGGGGAGACCCAGTACTTC.

CDR3 residues: CASNPPGTSPYNEQFF. The CDR3 nucleotides read TGTGCCAGCAACCCCCCCGGGACTAGTCCCTACAATGAGCAGTTCTTC. This chain connects TRBV7-9 to TRBJ2-1; 8 positions match TRBD2. This CDR3 region has 16 residues. V lost 7 bases, J lost 2 bases, and 10 bases stayed unmatched. Germline CDR1 reads SEHNR; CDR2 reads FQNEAQ (reference sequence).

To note about this clonotype: This may be a read error: a much more frequent sequence differs by one nucleotide. J is TRBJ2-1 and V is TRBV29-1; D gene ambiguous. The CDR3 totals 15 residues. The V and J ends lost 0 bases and 0 bases respectively, with 9 bases between them. Germline V lookup: CDR1 SQVTM, CDR2 ANQGSEA. The CDR3 sequence is CSVEDVRSSYNEQFF. Written as DNA, the CDR3 is TGCAGCGTTGAAGATGTTAGGAGCTCCTACAATGAGCAGTTCTTC.

This clonotype occurred once. The junction and the germline gene differ at one end; a read error may be behind it. The V and J genes are TRBV7-2 and TRBJ2-1; tentatively, D is TRBD1 (7 bases). CDR1 is SGHTA and CDR2 is FQGNSA in the germline V gene. The CDR3 sequence is 13 residues long. The CDR3 loop is CAGSYNRGGEQFF. CDR3 nucleotides: TGTGCCGGCAGCTACAACAGGGGAGGTGAGCAGTTCTTC.

The chain recombines TRBV11-2 with TRBJ2-7; D unclear. The CDR3 has 16 amino acids. V lost 3 bases and J lost 1, with 16 bases in between. CDR1 is SGHAT, CDR2 FQNNGV, per germline. As DNA, the CDR3 is TGTGCCAGCAGCTTCGATCCGGGCCATGGATCCTACGAGCAGTACTTC. As protein: CASSFDPGHGSYEQYF.

The V call is TRBV20-1, the J call TRBJ1-2; 7 nucleotides match TRBD1. The CDR3 covers 13 residues. The germline CDR1 and CDR2 sequences are DFQATT and SNEGSKA (reference sequence). With V trimmed by 3 bases and J by 4 bases, 5 bases remained unmatched. The CDR3 nucleotides read TGCAGTGCTAGTTACAGGGGAGGCTATGGCTACACCTTC. As protein: CSASYRGGYGYTF.

The V gene is TRBV28, the J gene TRBJ1-2, with D hard to call. The CDR3 length is 14 residues. The V gene lost 8 bases and the J gene lost 6 bases, with 19 bases spanning the gap. Germline values: CDR1 MDHEN, CDR2 SYDVKM. The CDR3 here is CASYGPGTADGYTF. CDR3 nucleotides: TGTGCCAGCTATGGGCCGGGAACAGCGGATGGCTACACCTTC.

The sample holds many counts of this clonotype. The chain joins TRBV4-3 to TRBJ2-5; the match to TRBD2 covers 14 bases. The CDR3 totals 17 residues. Germline CDR1 is LGHNA and CDR2 is YSLEER. The V gene end was trimmed by 1 base and the J gene end by 4 bases; junction bases not matched to a gene: 5. CDR3 region: CASSQGRLAGGIETQYF. The CDR3 nucleotides read TGCGCCAGCAGCCAAGGTCGACTAGCGGGAGGGATAGAGACCCAGTACTTC.

The gene calls are TRBV20-1 and TRBJ1-1; D unclear. The CDR3 has 15 residues. The V gene's germline CDR1 is DFQATT and CDR2 SNEGSKA (reference sequence). The V end lost 0 bases, the J end lost 0 bases, and 11 bases lay between the germline ends. The CDR3 sequence is CSARDSTRMNTEAFF. The CDR3 DNA reads TGCAGTGCTAGAGATAGCACACGAATGAACACTGAAGCTTTCTTT.

The chain links TRBV28 to TRBJ2-4; D is possibly TRBD1 (5 bases). V lost 2 bases to trimming and J lost 0 bases, with 17 bases between them. Germline V gene lookup returns CDR1 MDHEN and CDR2 SYDVKM. The CDR3 contains 18 residues. CDR3 nucleotide sequence: TGTGCCAGCAGTTTAAAGGTTCCAGGGATAGAAGCCAAAAACATTCAGTACTTC. It yields the protein CASSLKVPGIEAKNIQYF.

The genes are TRBV14 and TRBJ2-7, with D perhaps TRBD2 (6 bases). Germline CDR1 SGHDN, CDR2 FVKESK. The ends were cut back, 5 bases at V and 2 bases at J, with 16 bases in the middle. The CDR3 is 15 amino acids. The CDR3 sequence is CASSKLGGPPYEQYF. The CDR3 DNA follows: TGTGCCAGCAGCAAACTTGGAGGGCCACCCTACGAGCAGTACTTC.